The 26 T cell receptor beta chains given below trace back to one sample, sequenced in a study of T-cell memory formation after mild COVID-19. TCRdb processed the 5' RACE reads anew with MiXCR; each CDR3 protein has one entry. The sample has 550,000 to 700,000 distinct CDR3 sequences; 15% to 20% are singletons. The material sequenced was PBMCs or a T cell subset sorted from them (not recorded which). The receptors stem from an adult woman who had mild COVID-19 (a few samples of this study predate the infection). Cell type and time point are not known.

This clonotype was counted only a few times. V and J are TRBV20-1 and TRBJ1-2, with D uncertain. In germline, CDR1 is DFQATT, CDR2 SNEGSKA (reference sequence). CDR3 size: 12 residues. Trimming removed 5 bases from V and 5 bases from J, with 12 bases in between. The chain's CDR3 is CSAPPGNYGYTF. CDR3 bases: TGCAGTGCTCCACCAGGAAATTATGGCTACACCTTC.

The chain combines TRBV6-6 with TRBJ2-1, with 13 nucleotides matching TRBD2. Losses at the gene ends were 7 bases for V and 15 bases for J; bases not matched to a gene: 18. The V gene's germline CDR1 is MNHNY and CDR2 SVGAGI (reference sequence). The CDR3 covers 16 residues. The CDR3 region has the DNA TGTGCCAGCAACAACAGGGGACTAGCGGGACCCCGGGGACTGTTCTTC. It translates to CASNNRGLAGPRGLFF.

The chain joins TRBV7-9 to TRBJ1-1, with D possibly matching TRBD1 (5 bases). Trimming cost V 7 bases and J 5 bases, with 17 bases left between them. CDR1 and CDR2 (germline): SEHNR, FQNEAQ (reference sequence). The CDR3 covers 14 residues. CDR3 amino acids: CASIREGQSTEAFF. The CDR3 bases are TGTGCCAGCATCCGGGAGGGGCAAAGTACTGAAGCTTTCTTT.

The CDR3 here is CSGQGSKGHGYTF. In DNA form, the CDR3 reads TGCAGCGGACAGGGGTCTAAAGGGCATGGCTACACCTTC. J is TRBJ1-2 and V is TRBV29-1; TRBD1 matches at 8 bases. Germline V gives CDR1 SQVTM, CDR2 ANQGSEA. This CDR3 spans 13 amino acids. With V trimmed by 7 bases and J by 6 bases, 10 bases remained unmatched.

This clonotype was counted only a few times. This rearrangement joins TRBV6-2 or TRBV6-3 to TRBJ1-1; 8 positions agree with TRBD1. The J segment lost 4 bases and the V segment lost 6 bases, leaving 7 bases of the junction unmatched. The CDR3 covers 14 residues. The germline gives CDR1 MNHEY, CDR2 SVGEGT. The CDR3 sequence: CASSSGGKVTEAFF. The CDR3 nucleotides are TGTGCCAGCAGCTCAGGGGGCAAGGTCACTGAAGCTTTCTTT.

This clonotype was detected a few times. The chain recombines TRBV7-9 with TRBJ2-3, with TRBD2 matching 7 bases. This CDR3 spans 16 amino acids. Germline V gives CDR1 SEHNR, CDR2 FQNEAQ (reference sequence). Losses at the gene ends were 1 base for V and 3 bases for J; bases not matched to a gene: 7. CDR3 sequence: CASSLDGPAGTDTQYF. CDR3 sequence (DNA): TGTGCCAGCAGCTTAGACGGCCCAGCGGGAACAGATACGCAGTATTTT.

This clonotype was recorded a few times. The V and J genes are TRBV5-1 and TRBJ2-2, with D hard to call. V dropped 0 bases and J dropped 3 bases, with 6 bases sitting between them. This CDR3 has 14 residues. Germline values: CDR1 SGHRS, CDR2 YFSETQ. CDR3 bases: TGCGCCAGCAGCTTGGTGGCGGACACCGGGGAGCTGTTTTTT. Protein sequence: CASSLVADTGELFF. Variable domain in full (rest from reference TRBV5-1 and TRBJ2-2): KAGVTQTPRYLIKTRGQQVTLSCSPISGHRSVSWYQQTPGQGLQFLFEYFSETQRNKGNFPGRFSGRQFSNSRSEMNVSTLELGDSALYLCASSLVADTGELFFGEGSRLTVL.

This sequence joins TRBV20-1 and TRBJ2-3; tentatively, D is TRBD2 (6 bases). CDR1 is DFQATT and CDR2 is SNEGSKA in the germline V gene (reference sequence). This CDR3 region has 16 residues. V was shortened by 3 bases and J by 0 bases, with 16 bases between the two germline ends. In DNA, the CDR3 is TGCAGTGCTAGGGGGGGTTTGAGCGGTAGCACAGATACGCAGTATTTT. Translating it yields CSARGGLSGSTDTQYF.

This clonotype came up a few times. The genes are TRBV13 and TRBJ2-7; a possible D gene is TRBD2 (6 bases). The CDR3 covers 11 residues. Trimming stripped 6 bases from V and 7 bases from J, with 10 bases between. CDR1 and CDR2 from the germline V gene are PRHDT and FYEKMQ (reference sequence). The CDR3 is CASRSRGEQYF. CDR3 nucleotide sequence: TGTGCCAGCAGATCACGGGGGGAGCAGTACTTC.

This clonotype was counted ten times or more. The chain couples TRBV5-1 to TRBJ2-1; 13 nucleotides agree with TRBD2. Germline assignment: CDR1 SGHRS and CDR2 YFSETQ. The J segment lost 4 bases and the V segment lost 3 bases, leaving 7 bases of the junction unmatched. This CDR3 contains 17 residues. The CDR3, as DNA: TGCGCCAGCAGCTACTCCGGGACTAGCGGGGTATACAATGAGCAGTTCTTC. This encodes CASSYSGTSGVYNEQFF.

The chain carries TRBV24-1 and TRBJ2-1; 8 bases fit TRBD2. The CDR3 is 13 residues long. V trimming: 6 bases; J trimming: 7 bases; junction bases outside the gene matches: 4. Looked up from germline, CDR1 is KGHDR and CDR2 is SFDVKD. Here the CDR3 DNA reads TGTGCCACCAGTCCTCCGGGGGGGAATGAGCAGTTCTTC. Its protein is CATSPPGGNEQFF.

The rearrangement links TRBV7-9 to TRBJ1-6; unclear D gene. The CDR3 consists of 16 residues. Germline loops: CDR1 SEHNR, CDR2 FQNEAQ (reference sequence). V shed 1 base and J shed 8 bases, with 15 bases lying between them. Here the CDR3 reads CASSLGGPPGDSPLHF. The CDR3 coding sequence is TGTGCCAGCAGCTTAGGGGGTCCCCCCGGGGATTCACCCCTCCACTTT.

The chain joins TRBV11-2 to TRBJ2-2; 7 bases line up with TRBD2. The CDR3 contains 15 residues. Germline assignment: CDR1 SGHAT and CDR2 FQNNGV. Germline trimming cut 1 base from V and 6 bases from J; bases unmatched to any gene: 5. The CDR3 loop is CASSLGLAVPGELFF. Written as DNA, the CDR3 is TGTGCCAGCAGCTTAGGGCTAGCGGTCCCCGGGGAGCTGTTTTTT. The full variable domain, completed using reference TRBV11-2 and TRBJ2-2, is EAGVAQSPRYKIIEKRQSVAFWCNPISGHATLYWYQQILGQGPKLLIQFQNNGVVDDSQLPKDRFSAERLKGVDSTLKIQPAKLEDSAVYLCASSLGLAVPGELFFGEGSRLTVL.

This clonotype has just a few counts. The J gene is TRBJ2-7, the V gene TRBV29-1, with TRBD2 matching 11 bases. After removal of 0 bases from V and 1 base from J, the junction contained 11 bases not matched to a gene. Germline assignment: CDR1 SQVTM and CDR2 ANQGSEA. The CDR3 spans 18 residues. For the CDR3, the DNA is TGCAGCGTTGAAGAAAAATCGGCTAGCGGGAGGCAGTCCTACGAGCAGTACTTC. Translation gives CSVEEKSASGRQSYEQYF.

The gene calls are TRBV7-2 and TRBJ2-1, with 7 positions matching TRBD2. Germline CDR1 and CDR2: SGHTA and FQGNSA. V shed 2 bases, J shed 4 bases, and the junction held 5 bases outside the gene matches. This CDR3 has 15 residues. The CDR3 protein is CASSLSAGIYNEQFF. The CDR3 DNA reads TGTGCCAGCAGCTTATCAGCGGGGATTTACAATGAGCAGTTCTTC.

This clonotype has more than one count but fewer than ten. This chain uses TRBV21-1 with TRBJ2-7; the tabulated D call, TRBD2, remains unverified against the DNA. TRBV21-1 is labeled a pseudogene. CDR3 length: 24 residues. CDR3 coding DNA: TGTGCCAGTAGCATCCCTCGAGGAGCCTCGGGAGGACTAGCGGTAACACTCCCTACCTACGAGCAGTACTTC. Amino acids: CASSIPRGASGGLAVTLPTYEQYF.

The gene calls are TRBV7-8 and TRBJ2-7; no reliable D call. Looked up from germline, CDR1 is SGHVS and CDR2 is FQNEAQ. The CDR3 covers 14 residues. Trimming took off 2 bases at V and 2 bases at J, with 10 bases between the two ends. The CDR3 sequence is CASSLIRATYEQYF. CDR3 DNA sequence: TGTGCCAGCAGCTTAATCCGGGCCACCTACGAGCAGTACTTC.

The chain carries TRBV27 and TRBJ1-4, with a tentative D call TRBD1 (5 bases). Trimming left V 3 bases short and J 8 bases short, with 16 bases between. This CDR3 is built from 15 residues. Germline values: CDR1 MNHEY, CDR2 SMNVEV (reference sequence). CDR3 region: CASSFSGLGSEKLFF. Written as DNA, the CDR3 is TGTGCCAGCAGTTTCTCGGGGCTAGGGAGCGAAAAACTGTTTTTT.

The chain combines TRBV20-1 with TRBJ2-7, with D perhaps matching TRBD1 or TRBD2 (5 bases each). V was clipped by 5 bases and J by 2 bases, with 22 bases between them. This CDR3 has 16 residues. Looked up from germline, CDR1 is DFQATT and CDR2 is SNEGSKA (reference sequence). The CDR3 loop is CSASRGVLGPPYEQYF. The CDR3 coding sequence is TGCAGTGCTTCCAGAGGGGTTTTGGGGCCGCCCTACGAGCAGTACTTC.

There are a few counts of this clonotype. The V call is TRBV6-2 or TRBV6-3, the J call TRBJ2-5; weak D call: TRBD2 (5 bases). V was cut by 3 bases and J by 4 bases, with 15 bases left in between. The CDR3 contains 15 residues. Germline V gene sequence: CDR1 MNHEY, CDR2 SVGEGT. Here the CDR3 reads CASSYLATPSETQYF. CDR3 DNA: TGTGCCAGCAGTTATCTAGCAACCCCATCAGAGACCCAGTACTTC.

This clonotype was detected only a few times. This chain links TRBV15 with TRBJ2-3; no firm D call. CDR3 size: 15 residues. Trimming left V 1 base short and J 2 bases short, with 10 bases between. Germline V lookup: CDR1 LNHNV, CDR2 YYDKDF (reference sequence). The CDR3 reads CATSRAVAYTDTQYF. Here the CDR3 DNA reads TGTGCCACCAGCAGAGCAGTGGCTTACACAGATACGCAGTATTTT.

This clonotype came up a few times. This chain uses TRBV29-1 with TRBJ2-6; D gene unclear. The V gene's germline CDR1 is SQVTM and CDR2 ANQGSEA. The CDR3 is 14 amino acids. The ends were cut back, 8 bases at V and 6 bases at J, with 17 bases in the middle. CDR3 sequence: CSTRRQVAANVLTF. DNA for the CDR3: TGCAGCACGAGGCGGCAGGTTGCGGCCAACGTCCTGACTTTC.

The V gene is TRBV12-3 or TRBV12-4, the J gene TRBJ2-3; 7 bases align to TRBD2. The junction had 11 bases not matched to a gene; V was cut back by 6 bases and J by 5 bases. This CDR3 is built from 15 residues. In nucleotides, the CDR3 is TGTGCCAGCAGCTCACTGGCGGGGGTCAAAGATACGCAGTATTTT. It encodes CASSSLAGVKDTQYF.

Regarding this clonotype: The CDR3 carries no conserved terminal phenylalanine or tryptophan, so it likely arises from a read error. This sequence joins TRBV7-9 and TRBJ2-3; no definite D call. Trimming cost V 2 bases and J 0 bases, with 12 bases left between them. This CDR3 region has 16 residues. Germline lookup yields CDR1 SEHNR and CDR2 FQNEAQ (reference sequence). The CDR3 reads CASSLRRRQSTDTQYY. CDR3 sequence (DNA): TGTGCCAGCAGCTTACGAAGGCGACAAAGCACAGATACGCAGTATTAT.

The chain couples TRBV24-1 to TRBJ2-3; 9 positions agree with TRBD1. Germline V gene data show CDR1 as KGHDR and CDR2 as SFDVKD. The CDR3 totals 15 residues. J was trimmed by 3 bases and V by 1 base; bases with no gene match: 1. The CDR3 bases are TGTGCCACCAGTGATTTCGGGACAGGGACAGATACGCAGTATTTT. Translation gives CATSDFGTGTDTQYF.

This clonotype was counted between two and nine times. The V gene is TRBV4-1, the J gene TRBJ1-1; perhaps TRBD1 as D (6 bases). Germline CDR1 MGHRA, CDR2 YSYEKL. V lost 5 bases and J 5 bases, leaving 18 bases between the germline ends. The CDR3 runs to 15 residues. The CDR3 DNA is TGCGCCAGCAGCGATTCTGGCAGGGGAAAAACTGAAGCTTTCTTT. It encodes CASSDSGRGKTEAFF.